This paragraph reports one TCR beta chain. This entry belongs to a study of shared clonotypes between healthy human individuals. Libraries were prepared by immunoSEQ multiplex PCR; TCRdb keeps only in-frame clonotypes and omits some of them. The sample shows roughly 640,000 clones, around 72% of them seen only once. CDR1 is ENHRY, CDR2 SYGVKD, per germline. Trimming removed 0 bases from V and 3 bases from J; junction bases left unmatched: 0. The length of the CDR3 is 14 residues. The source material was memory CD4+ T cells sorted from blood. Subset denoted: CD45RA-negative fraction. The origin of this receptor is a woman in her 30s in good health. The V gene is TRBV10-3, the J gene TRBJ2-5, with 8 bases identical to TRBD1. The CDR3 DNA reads TGTGCCATCAGTGAGTCGGACAGGGAAGAGACCCAGTACTTC. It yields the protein CAISESDREETQYF.